Sequencing of this T cell receptor (beta chain) was carried out in a study of Ad26.COV2.S vaccination and SARS-CoV-2 variants. Overall study context: In the COV1001 trial, the donor was in the Ad26.COV2.S arm.

Produced via immunoSEQ multiplex PCR; TCRdb's table is partial and in-frame only. This table holds under 600,000 clones, 80% to 90% found once. Treatment in this sample: approximately 18 received Ad26.COV2.S at low or high dose, single or two shots; about five received placebo; per-sample allocation not given. All samples were drawn on day 63, counting from the first vaccine or placebo injection. Of note for this clone: Its cognate antigen is unknown.

Germline CDR1 and CDR2: MNHEY and SMNVEV (reference sequence). The CDR3 runs 16 residues. J gave up 5 bases and V 3 bases, and 7 bases lay outside the gene matches. Study-wide findings and caveats: Spike-specific TCR breadth ran higher among vaccine recipients than placebo recipients.

The TCR originated in a person aged 18-60 years who received the Ad26.COV2.S COVID-19 vaccine or a placebo. The sample was peripheral blood, taken in a trial of Ad26.COV2.S vaccine versus placebo. V usage is TRBV27 and J usage is TRBJ2-1; 10 nucleotides match TRBD2. The CDR3, as DNA: TGTGCCAGCAGTTTGGGGGCTAGCGGGGGCCACAATGAGCAGTTCTTC. Translating it yields CASSLGASGGHNEQFF.